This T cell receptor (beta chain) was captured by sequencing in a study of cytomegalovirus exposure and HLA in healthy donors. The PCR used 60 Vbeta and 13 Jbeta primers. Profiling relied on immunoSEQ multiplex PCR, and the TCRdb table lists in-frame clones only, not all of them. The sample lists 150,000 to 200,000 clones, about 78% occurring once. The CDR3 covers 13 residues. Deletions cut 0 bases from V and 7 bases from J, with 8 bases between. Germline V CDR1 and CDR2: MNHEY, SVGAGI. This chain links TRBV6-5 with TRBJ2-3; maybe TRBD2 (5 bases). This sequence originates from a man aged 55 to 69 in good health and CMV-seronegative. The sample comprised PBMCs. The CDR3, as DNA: TGTGCCAGCAGTTACTCGAGGGCGTATACGCAGTATTTT. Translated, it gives CASSYSRAYTQYF.